This T cell receptor beta chain stems from a study of CD8+ T cells in alopecia areata. The V gene's germline CDR1 is SQVTM and CDR2 ANQGSEA. Deletions cut 4 bases from V and 5 bases from J, with 15 bases between. There are 14 residues in the CDR3. Reverse transcribed after extraction, RNA yielded cDNA as the sequencing template. Here immunoSEQ multiplex PCR was the method, and the copy in TCRdb shows in-frame clones only, minus some. The sample records over 110,000 clones, 51% being singletons. The TCR comes from a human donor with alopecia areata. This chain joins TRBV29-1 and TRBJ2-1; the D gene is possibly TRBD2 (5 bases). The sample here was CD4+ T cells sorted from blood, taken at week 0. CDR3 in amino acids: CSVVLVSANNEQFF. In DNA form, the CDR3 reads TGCAGCGTTGTACTAGTCTCCGCAAACAATGAGCAGTTCTTC.